A single TCR beta chain is shown here with its context. Its antigen is not known. CDR1 is LNHDA, CDR2 SQIVND, per germline (reference sequence). V lost 5 bases and J lost 2, with 15 bases in between. The CDR3 spans 15 residues. The data are from a study of OX40 agonist ivuxolimab in advanced cancers. Looking at the study overall: Patients receiving dose escalation had hepatocellular carcinoma, melanoma, renal cell or head and neck cancer. Antecedent anti-PD-1, anti-PD-L1 or anti-CTLA-4 therapy was permissible, with roughly 36% having received some. General observations from the study: Some of the nonresponding patients also showed low levels of normalized T-cell clonal expansion. The antigen specificity of the peripheral T cells (those that were expanded) was not determined.

Only in-frame clones appear in the TCRdb table, and some are missing; sequencing was by immunoSEQ multiplex PCR. The sample includes under 50,000 clones, about 80% of them seen just once. The genes are TRBV19 and TRBJ1-1, with D uncertain. The origin of this receptor is an adult with an advanced solid tumor such as melanoma, head and neck, liver or kidney cancer. The material was CD4+ or CD8+ T cells sorted from blood, obtained in a trial of the OX40 agonist ivuxolimab. CDR3 in amino acids: CASSSKGQTNTEAFF. CDR3 DNA sequence: TGTGCCAGTAGTTCTAAGGGCCAGACAAACACTGAAGCTTTCTTT.